The 32 T cell receptor beta chains listed next were all sequenced from one sample in a study of CD8 T cells in ankylosing spondylitis (dated by TCRdb to about 2017). The receptor library was made with 5' RACE. TCRdb shows the sequencer as Illumina HiSeq 2500. TCRdb passed the public sequencing reads through fastp at Q25 and MiXCR, retaining productive beta sequences. Here each entry gathers all rows of one CDR3 protein and keeps the most common genes and DNA. In all, the sample holds about 360,000 distinct CDR3 sequences, and roughly 20% of those were seen once. The biggest ten clones account for approximately 14% of the sample. The specimen was blood, either unsorted or a sorted T cell fraction (not recorded which). These receptors all stem from a male donor with ankylosing spondylitis or in good health (not recorded which).

About this clonotype: The junction differs from germline at one of its ends, possibly a read error. The gene calls are TRBV6-1 and TRBJ2-1; 9 positions agree with TRBD1. The CDR3 sequence is 16 residues long. Per the germline V gene, CDR1 is MNHNS and CDR2 is SASEGT. The CDR3 reads CAGSGTGTGKYNEQFF. The CDR3 nucleotides are TGTGCCGGCAGTGGAACCGGGACAGGGAAGTACAATGAGCAGTTCTTC.

There are a few counts of this clonotype. This chain uses TRBV9 with TRBJ2-2; D perhaps matches TRBD2 (6 bases). Trimming removed 6 bases from V and 7 bases from J, with 19 bases in between. This CDR3 region has 15 residues. The germline V gene encodes CDR1 SGDLS and CDR2 YYNGEE. The CDR3 is CASTGGGAAYGELFF. The CDR3 DNA sequence: TGTGCCAGCACGGGTGGCGGGGCGGCGTACGGGGAGCTGTTTTTT.

This clonotype came up a few times. The chain links TRBV29-1 to TRBJ2-7; weak D call: TRBD2 (5 bases). This CDR3 contains 14 residues. Germline CDR1 is SQVTM and CDR2 is ANQGSEA. V was pared by 0 bases and J by 1 base, with 10 bases between. CDR3 DNA sequence: TGCAGCGTTGAAGACGGGGTTGTTTCCTACGAGCAGTACTTC. This sequence encodes CSVEDGVVSYEQYF.

This clonotype appeared once. V is TRBV6-5 and J is TRBJ2-7; perhaps D is TRBD1 or TRBD2 (6 bases each). Germline CDR1 is MNHEY and CDR2 is SVGAGI. This CDR3 has 14 residues. Trimming removed 3 bases from V and 6 bases from J, with 15 bases in between. CDR3 sequence (DNA): TGTGCCAGCAGTTATGGGGCAGGGGAGGTCGAGCAGTACTTC. Protein: CASSYGAGEVEQYF.

The chain employs TRBV29-1 and TRBJ1-1; the match to TRBD1 covers 7 bases. Germline loops: CDR1 SQVTM, CDR2 ANQGSEA. V dropped 6 bases and J dropped 4; count of bases not matched to a gene: 17. This CDR3 has 16 amino acids. The CDR3 reads CSVQRFTTGMITEAFF. The CDR3 coding sequence is TGCAGCGTCCAAAGGTTTACGACAGGGATGATCACTGAAGCTTTCTTT.

The rearrangement uses TRBV6-2 or TRBV6-3 and TRBJ2-2; no clear D gene. Trimming stripped 4 bases from V and 4 bases from J, with 16 bases between. This CDR3 comprises 16 residues. Germline values: CDR1 MNHEY, CDR2 SVGEGT. The CDR3 loop is CASSSGFNSLTGELFF. In nucleotides, the CDR3 is TGTGCCAGCAGTTCCGGATTTAACAGCCTCACCGGGGAGCTGTTTTTT.

Only a few counts were recorded for this clonotype. The chain uses TRBV4-1 and TRBJ1-4; D is uncertain. Germline V gene lookup returns CDR1 MGHRA and CDR2 YSYEKL. V was clipped by 0 bases and J by 5 bases, with 7 bases between them. The CDR3 spans 14 residues. CDR3 residues: CASSQDDSNEKLFF. CDR3 in DNA: TGCGCCAGCAGCCAAGATGACTCAAATGAAAAACTGTTTTTT.

Many counts were recorded for this clonotype. The V gene is TRBV6-1, the J gene TRBJ2-7; no definite D call. This CDR3 is built from 10 residues. In germline, CDR1 is MNHNS, CDR2 SASEGT. Between the trimmed V and J ends, which lost 10 bases and 6 bases, there was a span of 10 bases. The CDR3 reads CATRPGEQYF. The CDR3 bases are TGTGCCACCCGACCAGGCGAGCAGTACTTC.

The V and J genes are TRBV3-1 and TRBJ2-1; weak D call: TRBD2 (6 bases). Trimming pared 0 bases from V and 3 bases from J, leaving 18 bases between. From germline, CDR1 is LGHDT and CDR2 YNNKEL (reference sequence). The CDR3 totals 18 residues. DNA for the CDR3: TGTGCCAGCAGCCAAGAAGTCCACCGGGACTCCTACTACAATGAGCAGTTCTTC. Translation gives CASSQEVHRDSYYNEQFF.

This clonotype was seen a handful of times. The CDR3 here is CASMMTSGTQYF. The CDR3 DNA follows: TGTGCCAGCATGATGACTAGCGGTACGCAGTATTTT. This chain links TRBV27 with TRBJ2-3, with 9 bases fitting TRBD2. CDR1 MNHEY and CDR2 SMNVEV come from the germline V gene (reference sequence). Trimming removed 7 bases from V and 8 bases from J; junction bases left unmatched: 4. The CDR3 extends over 12 amino acids.

The chain has TRBV9 and TRBJ2-2; 8 bases fit TRBD1. The CDR3 runs to 14 residues. The germline gives CDR1 SGDLS, CDR2 YYNGEE. Trimming at V came to 1 base and at J to 5 bases, leaving 1 base not matched to a gene. CDR3: CASSVTGGTGELFF. In nucleotides, the CDR3 is TGTGCCAGCAGCGTAACAGGGGGTACCGGGGAGCTGTTTTTT.

The chain couples TRBV12-3 or TRBV12-4 to TRBJ2-1; D gene uncertain. V shed 2 bases and J shed 3 bases, with 11 bases lying between them. The CDR3 contains 15 residues. This chain's CDR3 is CASSLSPSLYNEQFF. CDR3 DNA: TGTGCCAGCAGTTTATCCCCCTCCCTCTACAATGAGCAGTTCTTC.

This clonotype was seen more than once but under ten times. The rearrangement uses TRBV10-3 and TRBJ2-7, with D perhaps TRBD1 (5 bases). Trimming shortened V by 5 bases and J by 7 bases, and 15 bases separated the two germline ends. From germline, CDR1 is ENHRY and CDR2 SYGVKD. The CDR3 covers 13 residues. CDR3 bases: TGTGCCATCAGTCGTGACAGCCCAGAGGAGCAGTACTTC. Translation gives CAISRDSPEEQYF.

The J gene is TRBJ2-7, the V gene TRBV9; D unclear. This CDR3 is built from 15 residues. The V end was cut by 5 bases, the J end by 0 bases, with 15 bases between. Looked up from germline, CDR1 is SGDLS and CDR2 is YYNGEE. The CDR3 region has the DNA TGTGCCAGCAGTGAGTCGGCGGCGAGCTCCTACGAGCAGTACTTC. This gives the protein CASSESAASSYEQYF.

This CDR3 reads CSATGTGDLTDTQYF. CDR3 sequence (DNA): TGCAGCGCCACCGGGACAGGGGACCTCACAGATACGCAGTATTTT. This sequence joins TRBV20-1 and TRBJ2-3; 10 nucleotides line up with TRBD1. The germline V gene encodes CDR1 DFQATT and CDR2 SNEGSKA (reference sequence). The CDR3 is 15 residues long.

The chain has TRBV12-3 or TRBV12-4 and TRBJ2-7, with TRBD2 matching over 8 bases. Germline trimming cut 3 bases from V and 5 bases from J; bases unmatched to any gene: 12. The CDR3 contains 16 residues. This CDR3 reads CASSFGSGGGGDEQYF. CDR3 in DNA: TGTGCCAGCAGTTTTGGGTCCGGGGGGGGCGGCGACGAGCAGTACTTC.

This clonotype was seen a few times. This chain links TRBV3-1 with TRBJ2-7, with a weak D call TRBD2 (5 bases). Germline values: CDR1 LGHDT, CDR2 YNNKEL (reference sequence). The CDR3 has 15 amino acids. V shed 4 bases and J shed 2 bases, with 15 bases lying between them. In DNA, the CDR3 is TGTGCCAGCAGCCCCCTCGGCGGAGGTACCTACGAGCAGTACTTC. Protein product: CASSPLGGGTYEQYF.

This chain links TRBV20-1 with TRBJ2-7, with 7 bases identical to TRBD1. This CDR3 contains 16 residues. In germline, CDR1 is DFQATT, CDR2 SNEGSKA (reference sequence). V trimming: 0 bases; J trimming: 4 bases; junction bases outside the gene matches: 12. This CDR3 is CSARDPGTVLVYEQYF. DNA of the CDR3: TGCAGTGCTAGAGATCCGGGGACAGTGCTGGTATACGAGCAGTACTTC.

The chain combines TRBV29-1 with TRBJ2-7; 7 nucleotides line up with TRBD1. J gave up 3 bases and V 7 bases, and 15 bases lay outside the gene matches. Germline V CDR1 and CDR2: SQVTM, ANQGSEA. The CDR3 is 15 amino acids. CDR3 in DNA: TGCAGCGCCTCTGGACGACAGGGCCAGTTCTACGAGCAGTACTTC. Translation gives CSASGRQGQFYEQYF.

This chain joins TRBV7-9 and TRBJ2-1; the D is unclear. Germline loops: CDR1 SEHNR, CDR2 FQNEAQ (reference sequence). The CDR3 runs 12 residues. The ends were cut back, 1 base at V and 5 bases at J, with 3 bases in the middle. CDR3 nucleotides: TGTGCCAGCAGCTTAGTCCACAATGAGCAGTTCTTC. This sequence encodes CASSLVHNEQFF.

V usage is TRBV20-1 and J usage is TRBJ2-7, with 10 bases matching TRBD1. The CDR3 runs 13 residues. V gave up 5 bases and J gave up 6 bases; unmatched junction bases: 7. Germline CDR1 and CDR2: DFQATT and SNEGSKA (reference sequence). For the CDR3, the DNA is TGCAGTGCTCGGGTCGGGACAGGGGCCGAGCAGTACTTC. It translates to CSARVGTGAEQYF.

This clonotype was detected a few times. The CDR3 is CASSYVSPGLEFTDTQYF. The CDR3 DNA reads TGTGCCAGCAGTTACGTTTCCCCGGGACTAGAATTCACAGATACGCAGTATTTT. The V gene is TRBV6-5, the J gene TRBJ2-3; 8 bases line up with TRBD2. CDR1 and CDR2 from the germline V gene are MNHEY and SVGAGI. The CDR3 extends over 18 amino acids. The ends lost 2 bases at V and 2 bases at J; junction bases unmatched: 12.

This chain joins TRBV10-3 and TRBJ1-5; 7 bases are a match to TRBD1. Trimming removed 4 bases from V and 7 bases from J; junction bases left unmatched: 4. Germline assignment: CDR1 ENHRY and CDR2 SYGVKD. The CDR3 covers 13 residues. DNA of the CDR3: TGTGCCATCAGTGCGACAGGGAGCCAGCCCCAGCATTTT. Amino acids: CAISATGSQPQHF.

The chain links TRBV20-1 to TRBJ1-1; D is unresolved. This CDR3 has 14 amino acids. Trimming took 1 base from V and 0 from J, leaving 9 bases between them. CDR1 and CDR2 from the germline V gene are DFQATT and SNEGSKA (reference sequence). Here the CDR3 reads CSARGFLVNTEAFF. Written as DNA, the CDR3 is TGCAGTGCTAGAGGCTTCCTTGTGAACACTGAAGCTTTCTTT.

The V call is TRBV4-1, the J call TRBJ2-7; 9 nucleotides line up with TRBD2. Germline assignment: CDR1 MGHRA and CDR2 YSYEKL. With V trimmed by 2 bases and J by 5 bases, 7 bases remained unmatched. This CDR3 region has 15 residues. The CDR3 region has the DNA TGCGCCAGCAGCCAAACCCCTTCTAGCGGGGACGAGCAGTACTTC. Translated, it gives CASSQTPSSGDEQYF.

The chain combines TRBV11-1 with TRBJ2-1; no clear D. This CDR3 is 15 amino acids long. V lost 3 bases to trimming and J lost 9 bases, with 18 bases between them. Germline V gives CDR1 SGHAT, CDR2 FQDESV (reference sequence). The CDR3 sequence: CASSLLYLSPGEQFF. In DNA, the CDR3 is TGTGCCAGCAGCTTGCTGTATCTCTCCCCCGGTGAGCAGTTCTTC.

This clonotype was counted between two and nine times. This rearrangement joins TRBV5-1 to TRBJ2-3; unclear D gene. Germline values: CDR1 SGHRS, CDR2 YFSETQ. Trimming left V 5 bases short and J 2 bases short, with 12 bases between. The CDR3 covers 14 residues. This chain's CDR3 is CASSSIDPTDTQYF. CDR3 nucleotide sequence: TGCGCCAGCAGTTCCATCGATCCCACAGATACGCAGTATTTT.

This clonotype was seen a handful of times. The genes are TRBV7-9 and TRBJ2-3; 8 bases line up with TRBD1. With 11 bases clipped from V and 1 base from J, the junction kept 11 bases outside the gene matches. The CDR3 has 15 amino acids. Germline V gene data show CDR1 as SEHNR and CDR2 as FQNEAQ (reference sequence). As DNA, the CDR3 is TGTGCCGGGGGAGTCAAGGACAGGGGCACAGATACGCAGTATTTT. This translates into CAGGVKDRGTDTQYF.

This clonotype has just a few counts. The J gene is TRBJ2-1, the V gene TRBV7-9; a weak D match, TRBD1 (5 bases). The V gene's germline CDR1 is SEHNR and CDR2 FQNEAQ (reference sequence). Trimming left V 5 bases short and J 6 bases short, with 20 bases between. The CDR3 runs 16 residues. Here the CDR3 DNA reads TGTGCCAGCAGCCCGCTCCCAACCGACAGAATCAATGAGCAGTTCTTC. This codes for CASSPLPTDRINEQFF.

The V call is TRBV7-9, the J call TRBJ2-7; 7 bases align to TRBD1. Germline V lookup: CDR1 SEHNR, CDR2 FQNEAQ (reference sequence). The CDR3 has 16 amino acids. V shed 1 base and J 0 bases; nucleotides not matched to a gene: 6. CDR3 region: CASSLVGTESSYEQYF. The CDR3 DNA follows: TGTGCCAGCAGCTTAGTCGGGACAGAGAGCTCCTACGAGCAGTACTTC.

The chain couples TRBV12-3 or TRBV12-4 to TRBJ2-5; D unresolved. Trimming took off 3 bases at V and 5 bases at J, with 10 bases between the two ends. The CDR3 loop spans 13 amino acids. The DNA for the CDR3 is TGTGCCAGCAGTTTTGACCTCGCGGAGACCCAGTACTTC. Translation: CASSFDLAETQYF.

The CDR3 sequence is CASSFVGVWAQETQYF. The DNA for the CDR3 is TGTGCCAGCAGCTTCGTAGGAGTATGGGCCCAAGAGACCCAGTACTTC. V and J are TRBV7-9 and TRBJ2-5; D is uncertain. This CDR3 spans 16 amino acids. V was cut by 3 bases and J by 1 base, with 15 bases left in between. CDR1 and CDR2 (germline): SEHNR, FQNEAQ (reference sequence).